This T cell receptor beta chain is drawn from a study of technical replicates of blood from several donors. Libraries were prepared by immunoSEQ multiplex PCR; TCRdb keeps only in-frame clonotypes and omits some of them. The repertoire holds around 72,000 clones, roughly nine tenths seen once, with 0.35% to 0.45% in the top ten. Germline trimming cut 1 base from V and 2 bases from J; bases unmatched to any gene: 6. The CDR3 is made up of 16 amino acids. CDR1 is LNHNV and CDR2 is YYDKDF in the germline V gene (reference sequence). V and J are TRBV15 and TRBJ2-3; TRBD2 aligns across 7 bases. This clonotype was obtained from a human donor in good health. Some clones in this sample may be carry-over from other donors' samples. The sample taken for sequencing was T cells isolated from PBMCs. Written as DNA, the CDR3 is TGTGCCACCAGCAGAGGAATAGCGGGCCACACAGATACGCAGTATTTT. It yields the protein CATSRGIAGHTDTQYF.